This TCR beta chain was retrieved from a study of OX40 agonist ivuxolimab in advanced cancers. Overall study results and limits: On average, CD8+ T cells showed a greater number of expanded clones than CD4+. In the 0.1 to 3.0 mg/kg range, CD4+ and CD8+ blood T cells had expanded clonally by week 6. Clonal expansion was among the lowest in partial responders at 0.1-3.0 mg/kg, especially CD8+.

This CDR3 comprises 16 residues. Germline lookup yields CDR1 MDHEN and CDR2 SYDVKM. Between the trimmed V and J ends, which lost 6 bases and 1 base, there was a span of 18 bases. Concerning this clone itself: Its antigen is as yet unknown.

Researchers took blood at baseline, on cycle 4 day 1, and on cycle 7 day 1. The assay was immunoSEQ multiplex PCR, and TCRdb's table has in-frame clones only and misses some. This sample has 95,000 to 150,000 clones; over 85% occur once, and the top ten carry over 0.15%. Source: CD4+ or CD8+ T cells sorted from blood, taken in a trial of the OX40 agonist ivuxolimab. The chain has TRBV28 and TRBJ1-1, with D possibly matching TRBD1 (6 bases). The TCR originated in an adult with an advanced solid tumor such as melanoma, head and neck, liver or kidney cancer. CDR3 DNA: TGTGCCAGCAGGAAGGGGAGGGGGGTACCGAACACTGAAGCTTTCTTT. Amino acid sequence: CASRKGRGVPNTEAFF.